This T cell receptor beta chain comes out of a study of T-cell memory formation after mild COVID-19. Germline V gene data show CDR1 as MNHEY and CDR2 as SVGAGI. V lost 6 bases, J lost 1 base, and 9 bases lay in between. The length of the CDR3 is 14 residues. From the 5' RACE reads, TCRdb called clonotypes with MiXCR, one entry per CDR3 protein. The sample shows 300,000 to 350,000 distinct CDR3 sequences, roughly a fifth of them seen only once. In its sample, this clonotype was seen a few times. Its antigen is not identified. Study results and limitations: Pre-infection memory already had some responding clones, implying cross-reactive memory joined.

J is TRBJ1-4 and V is TRBV6-5; D gene ambiguous. This receptor was obtained from a man aged 18 to 30 who had mild COVID-19 (a few samples of this study predate the infection). Cell type and time point are not known. Sequenced sample: PBMCs or a T cell subset sorted from them (not recorded which). The DNA for the CDR3 is TGTGCCAGCAGATATGAAGGAACTAATGAAAAACTGTTTTTT. It encodes CASRYEGTNEKLFF.